This T cell receptor (beta chain) was sequenced for a study of blood T cell repertoires in COVID-19 (dated by TCRdb to the early 2020s). Concerning the study at large: Collaborator samples came from the United States, Italy and Spain and covered acute and convalescent phases of COVID-19. Deeply sampled blood TCRbeta repertoires from subjects exposed to, actively infected with, or recovered from COVID-19 were included in the dataset. Samples came from the ongoing ImmuneRACE study (first 160 participants) plus 1,254 subjects from 6 global collaborators. The sample metadata nearly always contained a de-identified subject ID, COVID-19 status, age in years and sex. The prospective study material was composed of cDNA or gDNA derived from T cells, B-cell-depleted T cells, or PBMCs. Where HLA class I and class II types were available, the types were taken from metadata supplied by the sample provider, not from assay-based typing. A freely available public database, intended as a resource for researchers studying the immune response to SARS-CoV-2, is where the repertoires were released.

What the authors observed across the whole study: The amount of clinical and demographic metadata varied by source and participant and was provided uncurated.

At one collaborating source in Seattle, patients were enrolled during active infection and were followed longitudinally through the course of disease. Collaborating institutions collected whole blood in K2EDTA tubes following their own protocols. For TCRbeta analysis, collaborator samples were shipped as frozen whole blood, as isolated PBMCs, or as DNA extracted from either sample type. This clone was counted a few times. It lacks a known antigen. One base away there is no much larger clone; base qualities are not given. The immunoSEQ Assay, a bias-controlled multiplex PCR, was used to amplify TCRbeta CDR3 regions from genomic DNA. In the paper's pipeline: The number of nucleated cells in each sample was estimated from the amplification of reference gene primers within the assay. Sequence reads were collapsed and filtered to measure the absolute abundance of every unique TCRbeta CDR3 rearrangement. For each sample, productive Simpson clonality was calculated as the square root of Simpson's diversity index over productive rearrangements. The table comes from immuneACCESS by way of TCRdb, which keeps in-frame sequences with V and J called. Part of the clones is missing from these tables; in studies checked, under half for an unresolved V gene and the rest for unknown reasons. V and J calls and clone size are copied from that table; D and trimming were computed from the DNA. The sample table records 250,000 to 300,000 clones; around 90% of these occur just once. Roughly 10% of the sample comes from the top ten.

The receptor was isolated from a woman aged 70-85 years with COVID-19, enrolled during active disease. Sequencing was carried out using peripheral blood.

The DNA sequence is given as TGCAGTGCTAGTAACCGCGAGGGCAATGAGCAGTTCTTC. Translation gives CSASNREGNEQFF. The chain is assembled from TRBV20-1 and TRBJ2-1, and TRBD2 may be the D gene, going by 5 matching bases. The CDR3, from cysteine to phenylalanine, totals 13 residues. CDR3 DNA only is kept here, 39 bases in frame from base 1. Cut back by 3 bases and 6 bases, the V and J ends lie 12 bases apart. The germline V gene (reference sequence) specifies DFQATT as CDR1 and SNEGSKA as CDR2.